The present T cell receptor beta chain was sequenced within a study of blood T cell repertoires in COVID-19. Study-level background: COVID-19 samples, acute and convalescent, were from the United States, Italy and Spain. From T cells, B-cell-depleted T cells, or PBMCs came the material, which was cDNA or gDNA.

Trimming removed 0 bases at V and 5 bases at J, with 14 bases between. The germline V gene has CDR1 SGHNT and CDR2 YENEEA. The CDR3 runs to 15 residues. Under the authors' procedure: Counts of nucleated cells, estimated from reference gene primer amplification, were obtained. Sequenced by immunoSEQ multiplex PCR; TCRdb stores in-frame clones only, minus some. V and J calls plus clone size are reproduced from that table; the DNA served to infer D and trimming. Seen here are 150,000 to 200,000 clones, roughly 87% observed once, and the top ten hold less than 5.5%. This sequence originates from a human donor in a cohort sampled during active COVID-19. Sequencing was performed on peripheral blood. The chain recombines TRBV11-3 with TRBJ2-7; perhaps TRBD1 as D (5 bases). The DNA for the CDR3 is TGTGCCAGCAGCTTAGAGACAGCGAATTGGGACGAGCAGTACTTC. Its translation: CASSLETANWDEQYF.